This TCR beta chain derives from a study of control samples from healthy donors and cancer patients. TCRdb's copy holds only in-frame clones and misses some; the assay was immunoSEQ multiplex PCR. The top ten clones hold more than 15% of a sample with roughly 88,000 clones, approximately 80% of them seen once. The CDR3 covers 12 residues. Germline V lookup: CDR1 SGHTA, CDR2 FQGNSA. The germline V and J ends were trimmed by 2 bases and 9 bases, with 11 bases remaining between them. The chain combines TRBV7-2 with TRBJ2-7; TRBD1 might be the D (5 bases). The sequenced material came from blood. The sequence was collected from a man aged 30 to 39 in good health. The CDR3 loop reads CASSLFPGRQYF. The CDR3 bases are TGTGCCAGCAGCTTATTTCCAGGGCGGCAGTACTTC.